This TCR beta chain was found in a study of metastatic and nonmetastatic thyroid tumors. Study as a whole: Repertoires were compared across blood and tumor or nodule tissue from malignant and benign thyroid patients.

Prior to thyroid surgery, none of the patients had received any treatment. TCRdb re-clonotyped the PCR reads via MiXCR. The sample lists roughly 30,000 clones, 20% to 25% seen once, with roughly two fifths in the top ten. The CDR3 is 15 residues long. The V gene end was trimmed by 7 bases and the J gene end by 9 bases; junction bases not matched to a gene: 15. This TCR was sampled from a female donor with papillary thyroid cancer or a benign thyroid nodule (not recorded which). Some clones in this sample may be carry-over from other donors' samples. The sample was blood. This chain links TRBV12-3 or TRBV12-4 with TRBJ2-3; TRBD2 aligns across 8 bases. CDR3 sequence: CASKSGGAKGGTQYF. CDR3 coding DNA: TGTGCCAGCAAGAGCGGGGGCGCTAAGGGAGGAACGCAGTATTTT.